What follows are 5 T cell receptor beta chains derived from one specimen sequenced in a study of T cell responses to AZD1222 COVID-19 vaccine. Libraries were prepared by immunoSEQ multiplex PCR; TCRdb keeps only in-frame clonotypes and omits some of them. The repertoire has about 130,000 clones, approximately 87% of them found once; the top ten carry 10%. The sample in question was peripheral blood, obtained on day 0 of AZD1222 vaccination. The receptors come from an adult in good health.

This chain uses TRBV4-2 with TRBJ2-7; D is perhaps TRBD1 or TRBD2 (5 bases each). Deletions cut 3 bases from V and 4 bases from J, with 22 bases between. Germline assignment: CDR1 LGHNA and CDR2 YNFKEQ. This CDR3 comprises 17 residues. The CDR3 DNA reads TGTGCCAGCAGCCACCTTAGACCGGTCGGGGCAGGGTACGAGCAGTACTTC. This translates into CASSHLRPVGAGYEQYF.

This clone was recorded a few times. V gene TRBV9 combines with J gene TRBJ1-1, with D possibly TRBD1 on 6 matching bases. CDR3 length: 15 amino acids. The germline V gene encodes CDR1 SGDLS and CDR2 YYNGEE. The V gene lost 3 bases and the J gene lost 2 bases, with 14 bases spanning the gap. The DNA of the CDR3 is TGTGCCAGCAGCGCTTCCGGGACACCAAACACTGAAGCTTTCTTT. Translating gives CASSASGTPNTEAFF.

The CDR3 sequence is CASSEGVGQPQHF. DNA of the CDR3: TGTGCCAGCAGTGAAGGGGTGGGTCAGCCCCAGCATTTT. The gene calls are TRBV6-1 and TRBJ1-5; D is unclear. V lost 1 base, J lost 6 bases, and 7 bases lay in between. CDR1 is MNHNS, CDR2 SASEGT, per germline. The CDR3 consists of 13 residues.

DNA of the CDR3: TGTGCCAGCAGTGCAGGACAGGGGGCAGGGACACCCCTCCACTTT. The encoded protein is CASSAGQGAGTPLHF. The V gene is TRBV28, the J gene TRBJ1-6; 11 bases line up with TRBD1. Trimming took 5 bases from V and 11 from J; bases not matched to a gene: 8. This CDR3 has 15 residues. Germline-derived CDR1 and CDR2 are MDHEN and SYDVKM. The whole variable domain, filled in from reference TRBV28 and TRBJ1-6, reads DVKVTQSSRYLVKRTGEKVFLECVQDMDHENMFWYRQDPGLGLRLIYFSYDVKMKEKGDIPEGYSVSREKKERFSLILESASTNQTSMYLCASSAGQGAGTPLHFGNGTRLTVT.

V gene TRBV6-5 combines with J gene TRBJ1-3; D may be TRBD1 (5 bases). Germline CDR1 MNHEY, CDR2 SVGAGI. V was pared by 5 bases and J by 2 bases, with 13 bases between. The CDR3 spans 15 residues. The CDR3 spells CASSPLRAAGNTIYF. DNA for the CDR3: TGTGCCAGCAGTCCCCTCAGGGCAGCTGGAAACACCATATATTTT.